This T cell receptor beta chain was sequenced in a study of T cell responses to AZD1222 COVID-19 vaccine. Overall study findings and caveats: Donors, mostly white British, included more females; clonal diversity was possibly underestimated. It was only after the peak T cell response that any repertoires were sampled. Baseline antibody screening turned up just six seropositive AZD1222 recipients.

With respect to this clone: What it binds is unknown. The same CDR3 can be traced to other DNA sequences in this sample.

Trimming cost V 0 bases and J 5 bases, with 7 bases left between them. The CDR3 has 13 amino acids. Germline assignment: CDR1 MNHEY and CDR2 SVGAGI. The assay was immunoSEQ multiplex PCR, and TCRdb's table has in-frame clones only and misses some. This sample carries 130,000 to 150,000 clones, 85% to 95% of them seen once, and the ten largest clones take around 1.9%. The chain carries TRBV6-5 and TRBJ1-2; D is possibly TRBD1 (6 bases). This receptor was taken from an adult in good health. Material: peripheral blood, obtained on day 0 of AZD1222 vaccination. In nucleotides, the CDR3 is TGTGCCAGCAGTTACTCAGGGGGATATGGCTACACCTTC. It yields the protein CASSYSGGYGYTF.